The T cell receptor (beta chain) described here comes from a study of radiation and T cells in renal cell carcinoma. Study information: Nephrectomy followed 15 Gy stereotactic body radiation by 4 weeks.

Germline CDR1 reads LNHDA; CDR2 reads SQIVND (reference sequence). V dropped 3 bases and J dropped 0 bases, with 14 bases sitting between them. This CDR3 has 17 residues. Study-level points and caveats: Top tumor clonotypes rose in blood 2 weeks post-radiation, then contracted.

This clone turned up a few times. The antigen is unknown. As to time point: blood 2 weeks post-SBRT. Treatment noted: 15 Gy SBRT to primary tumor, nephrectomy 4 weeks later. Blood was sampled at baseline, 2 weeks and 4 weeks after SBRT. The patient's renal cell carcinoma had clear cell pathology. Some clones are missing from TCRdb's copy, which holds only in-frame ones; the method was immunoSEQ multiplex PCR. The table records tens of thousands of clones, around three quarters of them present only once. The clonotype comes from a man aged 55 to 70 with renal cell carcinoma. The specimen was blood, collected from a patient whose treatment included radiotherapy and nephrectomy. The rearrangement links TRBV19 to TRBJ2-2, with TRBD1 as a possible D gene (6 bases). The DNA for the CDR3 is TGTGCCAGTAGTATGGGAAGGGGGTCCTCGAACACCGGGGAGCTGTTTTTT. Protein sequence: CASSMGRGSSNTGELFF.